This TCR beta chain was recovered during a study of type 1 regulatory T cells. Findings and limits, study-wide: Compared with non-Tr1 cells, Tr1 cells showed a narrower TCR repertoire.

Germline V gene lookup returns CDR1 KGHSH and CDR2 LQKENI. V was pared by 7 bases and J by 1 base, with 4 bases of the junction left unmatched. The length of the CDR3 is 15 residues. As for this clonotype: Antigen: not known.

TCRdb passed the reads through MiXCR, listing each CDR3 protein once. Of around 64,000 distinct CDR3 sequences detected, less than 25% appear once; the ten largest clones hold more than 6.5%. The chain is built from TRBV18 and TRBJ2-2; 9 bases line up with TRBD1. The sample consisted of cultured type 1 regulatory T (Tr1) cells, either the whole culture or a sorted fraction (not recorded which). The receptor's source is a human donor in good health. The CDR3, as DNA: TGTGCCAGCTTACCGGGACAGGGGAACACCGGGGAGCTGTTTTTT. Translation gives CASLPGQGNTGELFF.